This T cell receptor (beta chain) was sequenced in a study of T cell repertoires in aging, cancer and after chemotherapy. Rearranged V-D-J TRB sequences were amplified with a mixed TRB-A/B primer pool. From the multiplex PCR reads, TCRdb called clonotypes with MiXCR, one entry per CDR3 protein. The sample records approximately 20,000 distinct CDR3 sequences, approximately 35% being singletons. With 11 bases removed from V and 6 bases from J, the gap between germline ends came to 20 bases. Germline V CDR1 and CDR2: ENHRY, SYGVKD. The length of the CDR3 is 13 residues. Amplification of TCR beta used genomic DNA extracted from peripheral blood.

The clonotype comes from a human donor with a solid tumor. V is TRBV10-3 and J is TRBJ2-7; possibly TRBD2 for D (7 bases). Sample: blood. This CDR3 is CAAKEGGGSEQYF. CDR3 DNA sequence: TGTGCCGCAAAGGAGGGGGGGGGTAGCGAGCAGTACTTC.